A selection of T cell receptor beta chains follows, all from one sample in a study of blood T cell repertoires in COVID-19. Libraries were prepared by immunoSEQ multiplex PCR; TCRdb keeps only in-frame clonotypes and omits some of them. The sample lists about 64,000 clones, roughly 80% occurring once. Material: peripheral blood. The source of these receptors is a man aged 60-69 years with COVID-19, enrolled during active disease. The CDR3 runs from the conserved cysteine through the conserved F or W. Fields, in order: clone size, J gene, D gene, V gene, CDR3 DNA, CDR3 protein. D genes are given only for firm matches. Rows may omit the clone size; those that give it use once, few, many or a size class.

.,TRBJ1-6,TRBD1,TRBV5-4,TGTGCCAGCAGCTACAGGGACAGCAATTCACCCCTCCACTTT,CASSYRDSNSPLHF
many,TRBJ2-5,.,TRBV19,TGTGCCAGTAAGGGGGAAGAGACCCAGTACTTC,CASKGEETQYF
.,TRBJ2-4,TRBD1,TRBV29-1,TGCAGCGTTGGGGGGACAGGGGAAAACATTCAGTACTTC,CSVGGTGENIQYF
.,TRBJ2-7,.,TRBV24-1,TGTGCCACCAGTGACCCCCGTGGCCGGGACGAGCAGTACTTC,CATSDPRGRDEQYF
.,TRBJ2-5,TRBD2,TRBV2,TGTGCCAGCCGCTCGTGGCGGGGGGCCCCCCCGGAGACCCAGTACTTC,CASRSWRGAPPETQYF
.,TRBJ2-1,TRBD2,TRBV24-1,TGTGCCACCAGTGCCCCCTCAGCGGGAGGGTTCCATGAGCAGTTCTTC,CATSAPSAGGFHEQFF
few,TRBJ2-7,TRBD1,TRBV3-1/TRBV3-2,TGTGCCAGCAGCCAAAGCGAGACAGGGATTGGCGAGCAGTACTTC,CASSQSETGIGEQYF
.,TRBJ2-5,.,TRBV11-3,TGTGCCAGCAGCTTTCAAGTCCGGGAGACCCAGTACTTC,CASSFQVRETQYF
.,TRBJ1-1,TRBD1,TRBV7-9,TGTGCCAGCAGCCCACCGGGACAGGGGGCTTCTGAAGCTTTCTTT,CASSPPGQGASEAFF
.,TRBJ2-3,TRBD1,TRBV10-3,TGTGCCACCGGGACAGGGGGCACATATACGCAGTATTTT,CATGTGGTYTQYF
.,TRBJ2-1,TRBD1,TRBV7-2,TGTGCCAGCAGCCCAGGGGACAGGGGCCGTAGAGATGAGCAGTTCTTC,CASSPGDRGRRDEQFF
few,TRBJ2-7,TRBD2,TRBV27,TGTGCCAGCAATCGGCGGGGGGCCTCAGGGTACGAGCAGTACTTC,CASNRRGASGYEQYF
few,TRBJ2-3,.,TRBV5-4,TGTGCCAGCAGCTCCGGTAGGGGGAGCGATACGCAGTATTTT,CASSSGRGSDTQYF